This record concerns one T cell receptor beta chain sequence. Its antigen remains unknown. Attached unique molecular identifiers marked individual cDNA molecules. TCRdb recomputed calls from the 5' RACE reads with MiXCR, one row per CDR3 protein. The sample records 65,000 to 75,000 distinct CDR3 sequences, 11% being singletons. These data come from a study of early T cells in non-severe SARS-CoV-2 infection. Study-level background: Chains were unpaired, as sequencing was done on bulk RNA from unsorted whole blood. General study results and limits: Reliance on VDJdb matching favored anti-spike CD8 responses; private and CD4 specificities were missed.

Germline loops: CDR1 KGHSH, CDR2 LQKENI. The CDR3 length is 14 residues. V lost 4 bases and J 6 bases, leaving 16 bases between the germline ends. The source material was whole blood. The rearrangement links TRBV18 to TRBJ2-7, with D unresolved. The clonotype was recovered from an adult who was a healthcare worker with PCR-confirmed SARS-CoV-2 infection or an uninfected control (not recorded which). The DNA for the CDR3 is TGTGCCAGCTCACAAGGGCCCACGGCAGGCGAGCAGTACTTC. This gives the protein CASSQGPTAGEQYF.